Each of the 9 T cell receptor beta chains below was sequenced from the same sample in a study of blood T cell repertoires in COVID-19. This table comes from immunoSEQ multiplex PCR, and its TCRdb copy is limited to in-frame clones, with some not included. Of about 45,000 clones in the sample, roughly 70% are singletons; the top ten hold approximately 6.2%. Sequencing was carried out using peripheral blood. Receptors originate from a man older than 75 with acute or convalescent COVID-19.

The V gene is TRBV30, the J gene TRBJ1-6; D not resolved. The length of the CDR3 is 15 residues. V shed 0 bases and J shed 0 bases, with 6 bases lying between them. CDR1 is GTSNPN, CDR2 SVGIG, per germline (reference sequence). Here the CDR3 DNA reads TGTGCCTGGAGTGTCCGGAGCTCCTATAATTCACCCCTCCACTTT. This gives the protein CAWSVRSSYNSPLHF.

The rearrangement joins TRBV6-2 or TRBV6-3 to TRBJ1-5; D unclear. CDR1 and CDR2 (germline): MNHEY, SVGEGT. The CDR3 sequence is 13 residues long. Trimming stripped 0 bases from V and 5 bases from J, with 5 bases between. CDR3 in amino acids: CASSYSRDQPQHF. DNA for the CDR3: TGTGCCAGCAGTTACTCCCGCGATCAGCCCCAGCATTTT.

For the CDR3, the DNA is TGCGCCAGCAGCACTGGACAGATCTACAATGAAAAACTGTTTTTT. Its protein product is CASSTGQIYNEKLFF. This rearrangement joins TRBV5-1 to TRBJ1-4, with D perhaps TRBD1 (6 bases). The CDR3 is 15 amino acids. Trimming took off 4 bases at V and 5 bases at J, with 15 bases between the two ends. From germline, CDR1 is SGHRS and CDR2 YFSETQ.

The chain carries TRBV24-1 and TRBJ2-7, with a weak D call TRBD1 (5 bases). Trimming took 8 bases from V and 3 from J, leaving 7 bases between them. The CDR3 extends over 11 amino acids. The germline CDR1 and CDR2 sequences are KGHDR and SFDVKD. The CDR3 DNA follows: TGTGCCACCAACAGGCTCTACGAGCAGTACTTC. Protein sequence: CATNRLYEQYF.

This clone appeared a few times. One junction end does not reproduce the germline sequence, and a read error may be involved. The chain employs TRBV7-3 and TRBJ1-1; possible D gene TRBD1, 6 bases. The CDR3 is 14 amino acids. From germline, CDR1 is SGHTA and CDR2 FQGTGA. CDR3 protein: CASSLTGRDTEAFF. CDR3 DNA sequence: TGTGCCAGCAGCCTAACAGGGAGGGACACTGAAGCTTTCTTT.

The V call is TRBV7-8, the J call TRBJ1-1, with 8 bases identical to TRBD1. The CDR3 length is 14 residues. J was trimmed by 0 bases and V by 5 bases; bases with no gene match: 2. Germline CDR1 reads SGHVS; CDR2 reads FQNEAQ. The CDR3 DNA is TGTGCCAGCAGCCCGACAGGGGTGAACACTGAAGCTTTCTTT. Translated, it gives CASSPTGVNTEAFF.

The chain uses TRBV2 and TRBJ1-2; maybe TRBD1 (5 bases). Germline V gives CDR1 SNHLY, CDR2 FYNNEI. With 1 base removed from V and 4 bases from J, the gap between germline ends came to 13 bases. The CDR3 loop spans 15 amino acids. The CDR3, as DNA: TGTGCCAGCAGTGAAGACTGGGGGGTGGGCTATGGCTACACCTTC. Protein sequence: CASSEDWGVGYGYTF.

The chain employs TRBV6-4 and TRBJ2-1; 11 nucleotides agree with TRBD2. The CDR3 covers 15 residues. J lost 6 bases, V lost 8 bases, and 9 bases had no gene match. In germline, CDR1 is MRHNA, CDR2 SNTAGT. The CDR3 sequence: CASSVVAGGLNEQFF. The DNA for the CDR3 is TGTGCCAGCTCGGTCGTAGCGGGGGGGCTCAATGAGCAGTTCTTC.

This clone was found a few times. The chain employs TRBV4-3 and TRBJ1-6, with 8 bases that match TRBD1. J gave up 11 bases and V 3 bases, and 6 bases lay outside the gene matches. Germline-derived CDR1 and CDR2 are LGHNA and YSLEER. The CDR3 is made up of 14 amino acids. The CDR3 sequence is CASSHLGQGAPLHF. CDR3 DNA: TGCGCCAGCAGCCACCTTGGACAGGGCGCACCCCTCCACTTT.